Described below is a single T cell receptor (beta chain) sequence and its context. V was pared by 6 bases and J by 8 bases, with 14 bases between. CDR3 size: 13 residues. Germline V gene data show CDR1 as MDHEN and CDR2 as SYDVKM. This record comes from a study of cytotoxic CD8 clonotypes in ibrutinib-treated CLL. The wider study: Productive templates per sample averaged 255,043; productive rearrangements, more than 75,000.

Clones were read by immunoSEQ multiplex PCR, and TCRdb kept only the in-frame ones, dropping some. This table has about 140,000 clones, roughly 77% appearing once. The origin of this receptor is a human donor with chronic lymphocytic leukemia. Sequenced here: PBMCs, sampled after 12 months of ibrutinib treatment. The chain couples TRBV28 to TRBJ2-1; D assignment may be TRBD1 or TRBD2 (5 bases each). The CDR3 DNA is TGTGCCAGCAGCGAGGGGTTTGAGGATGAGCAGTTCTTC. It is translated as CASSEGFEDEQFF.